The 22 T cell receptor beta chains reported below all come from one sample, sequenced in a study of blood T cell repertoires in COVID-19. Data came from immunoSEQ multiplex PCR; TCRdb stores just in-frame clones and leaves some out. The repertoire holds tens of thousands of clones, with roughly 91% as singletons. Sequencing was done on a sample of PBMCs or T cells enriched from blood (not recorded which). The receptors were sampled from a woman in her 40s who had recovered from COVID-19.

By frequency in the sample, this clone is medium-sized. The J gene is TRBJ1-2, the V gene TRBV6-4; D not certain. Germline V gives CDR1 MRHNA, CDR2 SNTAGT. This CDR3 is 15 amino acids long. Between the trimmed V and J ends, which lost 5 bases and 8 bases, there was a span of 21 bases. The CDR3 spells CASSRESSAYEGYTF. For the CDR3, the DNA is TGTGCCAGCAGTCGGGAGAGTTCCGCATATGAGGGCTACACCTTC.

Only one count was recorded for this clone. This chain connects TRBV5-5 to TRBJ2-7, with D perhaps matching TRBD1 (5 bases). Trimming left V 0 bases short and J 1 base short, with 11 bases between. The CDR3 is made up of 15 amino acids. Germline values: CDR1 SGHKS, CDR2 YYEKEE (reference sequence). The CDR3 is CASSLGTDKSYEQYF. CDR3 DNA: TGTGCCAGCAGCTTGGGGACGGACAAATCCTACGAGCAGTACTTC.

V gene TRBV19 combines with J gene TRBJ2-7, with a weak D call TRBD1 (6 bases). The CDR3 extends over 13 amino acids. V was cut by 6 bases and J by 3 bases, with 12 bases left in between. Germline V gives CDR1 LNHDA, CDR2 SQIVND (reference sequence). CDR3 sequence: CASSGQFGYEQYF. The CDR3 DNA sequence: TGTGCCAGTAGCGGACAGTTTGGCTACGAGCAGTACTTC. The variable domain in full, completed from reference TRBV19 and TRBJ2-7, reads DGGITQSPKYLFRKEGQNVTLSCEQNLNHDAMYWYRQDPGQGLRLIYYSQIVNDFQKGDIAEGYSVSREKKESFPLTVTSAQKNPTAFYLCASSGQFGYEQYFGPGTRLTVT.

The genes are TRBV5-4 and TRBJ1-1, with D maybe TRBD1 (6 bases). The CDR3 is 13 residues long. Trimming took off 4 bases at V and 11 bases at J, with 18 bases between the two ends. Germline-derived CDR1 and CDR2 are SGHNT and YYREEE (reference sequence). The CDR3 nucleotides are TGTGCCAGCAGCCCCCAGATCGGGACAAGGGCTTTCTTT. This sequence encodes CASSPQIGTRAFF. Full variable domain (outside the CDR3, taken from reference TRBV5-4 and TRBJ1-1): ETGVTQSPTHLIKTRGQQVTLRCSSQSGHNTVSWYQQALGQGPQFIFQYYREEENGRGNFPPRFSGLQFPNYSSELNVNALELDDSALYLCASSPQIGTRAFFGQGTRLTVV.

The chain uses TRBV5-1 and TRBJ2-7, with D tentatively TRBD1 (5 bases). In germline, CDR1 is SGHRS, CDR2 YFSETQ. CDR3 size: 14 residues. V was pared by 7 bases and J by 3 bases, with 17 bases between. In DNA, the CDR3 is TGCGCCAGCGCATCCACAGGTCTGATCTACGAGCAGTACTTC. Protein product: CASASTGLIYEQYF.

The rearrangement uses TRBV10-3 and TRBJ1-3; D might be TRBD1 (5 bases). Germline values: CDR1 ENHRY, CDR2 SYGVKD. Trimming removed 8 bases from V and 13 bases from J, with 15 bases in between. The CDR3 runs to 11 residues. Here the CDR3 reads CAILGPGRIYF. DNA for the CDR3: TGTGCCATCCTCGGGCCAGGGCGTATATATTTT.

J is TRBJ1-1 and V is TRBV2; 8 nucleotides line up with TRBD1. V lost 4 bases and J lost 8; bases outside the gene matches: 0. The CDR3 is 11 residues long. Germline CDR1 is SNHLY and CDR2 is FYNNEI. The CDR3 loop reads CASSGDREAFF. As DNA, the CDR3 is TGTGCCAGCAGTGGGGACAGGGAAGCTTTCTTT.

This chain joins TRBV19 and TRBJ1-4; 9 bases agree with TRBD1. The trim removed 4 bases at V and 3 bases at J, leaving 12 bases unmatched. The CDR3 runs 18 residues. Germline V lookup: CDR1 LNHDA, CDR2 SQIVND (reference sequence). This CDR3 is CASSTPHNRGQANEKLFF. DNA of the CDR3: TGTGCCAGTAGTACCCCCCACAACAGGGGGCAAGCTAATGAAAAACTGTTTTTT.

The chain carries TRBV3-1 (or the pseudogene TRBV3-2) and TRBJ2-7; 11 positions match TRBD1. The CDR3 runs 15 residues. J was trimmed by 3 bases and V by 1 base; bases with no gene match: 2. Germline V lookup: CDR1 LGHDT, CDR2 YNNKEL (reference sequence). The CDR3 loop reads CASSQGGTGGYEQYF. The CDR3 coding sequence is TGTGCCAGCAGCCAAGGAGGGACAGGGGGCTACGAGCAGTACTTC.

The V gene is TRBV2, the J gene TRBJ1-2; 9 nucleotides agree with TRBD1. Per the germline V gene, CDR1 is SNHLY and CDR2 is FYNNEI. The CDR3 runs 15 residues. V lost 6 bases to trimming and J lost 4 bases; unmatched junction nucleotides: 9. In DNA, the CDR3 is TGTGCCAGCAGCTTGGACAGGGGATCCGTCTATGGCTACACCTTC. Translation: CASSLDRGSVYGYTF.

The chain recombines TRBV6-1 with TRBJ2-7, with 9 bases that match TRBD1. CDR1 MNHNS and CDR2 SASEGT come from the germline V gene. The V gene end was trimmed by 2 bases and the J gene end by 5 bases; junction bases not matched to a gene: 4. This CDR3 is built from 14 residues. CDR3 amino acids: CASSENRGPNEQYF. Here the CDR3 DNA reads TGTGCCAGCAGTGAAAACAGGGGGCCCAACGAGCAGTACTTC.

The chain couples TRBV9 to TRBJ2-3; a possible D gene is TRBD2 (6 bases). Trimming took off 4 bases at V and 4 bases at J, with 10 bases between the two ends. CDR3 length: 13 residues. Germline CDR1 is SGDLS and CDR2 is YYNGEE. The CDR3 region has the DNA TGTGCCAGCAGCTTACGCGGGGCAGATACGCAGTATTTT. As protein: CASSLRGADTQYF.

This clone was seen more than once but under ten times. Here the CDR3 reads CASSDSWGPNTGELFF. DNA for the CDR3: TGTGCCAGCAGTGACTCTTGGGGCCCGAACACCGGGGAGCTGTTTTTT. The rearrangement joins TRBV6-4 to TRBJ2-2; possible D gene TRBD1, 5 bases. V lost 0 bases to trimming and J lost 0 bases, with 8 bases between them. CDR3 size: 16 residues. Germline assignment: CDR1 MRHNA and CDR2 SNTAGT.

J is TRBJ1-2 and V is TRBV2, with 9 bases lining up with TRBD1. The V gene end was trimmed by 0 bases and the J gene end by 5 bases; junction bases not matched to a gene: 1. CDR3 size: 14 residues. Germline V CDR1 and CDR2: SNHLY, FYNNEI. The CDR3 loop is CASSEADRGYGYTF. CDR3 DNA sequence: TGTGCCAGCAGTGAAGCGGACAGGGGATATGGCTACACCTTC.

The CDR3, as DNA: TGTGCCAGCAGCAAGGACAGGTTCAGCGAGACCCAGTACTTC. It is translated as CASSKDRFSETQYF. V usage is TRBV3-1 (or the pseudogene TRBV3-2) and J usage is TRBJ2-5; TRBD1 matches 7 bases. In germline, CDR1 is LGHDT, CDR2 YNNKEL (reference sequence). This CDR3 has 14 amino acids. J was trimmed by 5 bases and V by 5 bases; bases with no gene match: 8.

The chain is built from TRBV7-6 and TRBJ1-2, with a possible D match to TRBD1 (5 bases). V was clipped by 2 bases and J by 6 bases, with 16 bases between them. The CDR3 totals 15 residues. Germline lookup yields CDR1 SGHVS and CDR2 FNYEAQ. CDR3 residues: CASSLTQGGTNGYTF. The CDR3 bases are TGTGCCAGCAGCTTAACTCAGGGAGGGACCAATGGCTACACCTTC.

This chain uses TRBV3-1 (or the pseudogene TRBV3-2) with TRBJ2-2, with a weak D call TRBD1 (6 bases). V was trimmed by 2 bases and J by 6 bases, leaving 16 bases between them. CDR1 and CDR2 (germline): LGHDT, YNNKEL (reference sequence). This CDR3 is built from 16 residues. CDR3 residues: CASSQNRVIGAGELFF. The CDR3 bases are TGTGCCAGCAGCCAAAACAGGGTCATAGGCGCCGGGGAGCTGTTTTTT.

The chain links TRBV25-1 to TRBJ1-4, with 8 bases aligning to TRBD1. The germline V gene has CDR1 MGHDK and CDR2 SYGVNS. V trimming: 1 base; J trimming: 8 bases; junction bases outside the gene matches: 9. This CDR3 is 16 amino acids long. CDR3 in amino acids: CASSESPQGGLEKLFF. In DNA, the CDR3 is TGTGCCAGCAGTGAATCCCCACAGGGGGGATTGGAAAAACTGTTTTTT.

The genes are TRBV6-4 and TRBJ1-5; the match to TRBD1 covers 7 bases. Germline V CDR1 and CDR2: MRHNA, SNTAGT. The ends lost 6 bases at V and 2 bases at J; junction bases unmatched: 7. The CDR3 is 15 residues long. The CDR3 coding sequence is TGTGCCAGCAGGCCCGACAGGGCTGGCAATCAGCCCCAGCATTTT. This sequence encodes CASRPDRAGNQPQHF.

The chain has TRBV11-3 and TRBJ1-1, with D tentatively TRBD1 (5 bases). Germline CDR1 and CDR2: SGHNT and YENEEA. V lost 3 bases to trimming and J lost 0 bases, with 11 bases between them. The CDR3 has 15 amino acids. The DNA for the CDR3 is TGTGCCAGCAGCTTTCAGGGTGATGTGAACACTGAAGCTTTCTTT. This translates into CASSFQGDVNTEAFF.

The chain carries TRBV5-6 and TRBJ2-1; 11 bases line up with TRBD1. The ends lost 3 bases at V and 14 bases at J; junction bases unmatched: 16. The germline CDR1 and CDR2 sequences are SGHDT and YYEEEE. The CDR3 consists of 16 residues. The CDR3 nucleotides read TGTGCCAGCAGCTCCAACCACAGGACAGGGGGCGCCGACAAGTTCTTC. This translates into CASSSNHRTGGADKFF.

The V call is TRBV9, the J call TRBJ2-1; 7 bases are a match to TRBD2. The CDR3 sequence is 16 residues long. Germline V gene sequence: CDR1 SGDLS, CDR2 YYNGEE. V lost 0 bases and J lost 2; bases outside the gene matches: 5. CDR3 DNA sequence: TGTGCCAGCAGCGTAGTCTCTAGCGGTGCCTACAATGAGCAGTTCTTC. Amino acids: CASSVVSSGAYNEQFF.